The TCR beta chain under discussion was sequenced for a study of T-cell reconstitution after alpha-beta-depleted transplantation in children. Unique molecular identifiers were used in preparing the TCRbeta library. TCRdb reanalysed the PCR reads using MiXCR and keeps one entry per CDR3 protein. This sample has a few hundred thousand distinct CDR3 sequences, with about an eighth found just once. Trimming left V 2 bases short and J 7 bases short, with 12 bases between. This CDR3 comprises 13 residues. Germline lookup yields CDR1 SGHTA and CDR2 FQGNSA. The TCR originated in a human donor who donated a stem cell graft to a child with Fanconi anemia. Sequences were derived from PBMCs, sampled from the stem cell graft. This chain connects TRBV7-2 to TRBJ2-7; a possible D gene is TRBD2 (5 bases). As DNA, the CDR3 is TGTGCCAGCAGCTTAATTGAATCGGGGGAGCAGTACGTC. This translates into CASSLIESGEQYV.